Described below is a single T cell receptor beta chain sequence and its context. An end of the junction differs from the germline gene, which may be a read error. This entry belongs to a study of T-cell memory formation after mild COVID-19. Germline assignment: CDR1 SQVTM and CDR2 ANQGSEA. The CDR3 length is 11 residues. TCRdb re-analysed the 5' RACE reads in MiXCR, keeping a single row per CDR3 protein. Here the sample spans fewer than 600,000 distinct CDR3 sequences, roughly 22% being singletons. The material sequenced was PBMCs or a T cell subset sorted from them (not recorded which). The gene calls are TRBV29-1 and TRBJ2-7; D not resolved. This receptor was obtained from an adult woman who had mild COVID-19 (a few samples of this study predate the infection). Cell type and time point are not known. The CDR3 DNA sequence: TGCAGCGTCGAAGGACGTTACGAGCAGTACTTC. This encodes CSVEGRYEQYF.